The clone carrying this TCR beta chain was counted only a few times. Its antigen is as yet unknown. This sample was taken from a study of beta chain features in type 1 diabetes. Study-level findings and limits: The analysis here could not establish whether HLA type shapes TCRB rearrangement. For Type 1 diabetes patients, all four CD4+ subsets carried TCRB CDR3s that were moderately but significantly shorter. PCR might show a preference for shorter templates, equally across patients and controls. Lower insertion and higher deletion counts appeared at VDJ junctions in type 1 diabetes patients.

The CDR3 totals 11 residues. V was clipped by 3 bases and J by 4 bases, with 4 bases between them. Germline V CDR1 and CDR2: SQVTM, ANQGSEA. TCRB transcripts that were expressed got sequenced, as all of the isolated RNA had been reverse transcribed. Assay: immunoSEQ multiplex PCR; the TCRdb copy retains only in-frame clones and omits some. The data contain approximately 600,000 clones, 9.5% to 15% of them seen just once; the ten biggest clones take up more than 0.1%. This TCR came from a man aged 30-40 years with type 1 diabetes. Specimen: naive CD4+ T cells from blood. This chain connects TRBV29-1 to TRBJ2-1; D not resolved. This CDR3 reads CSVEVYNEQFF. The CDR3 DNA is TGCAGCGTTGAGGTATACAATGAGCAGTTCTTC.